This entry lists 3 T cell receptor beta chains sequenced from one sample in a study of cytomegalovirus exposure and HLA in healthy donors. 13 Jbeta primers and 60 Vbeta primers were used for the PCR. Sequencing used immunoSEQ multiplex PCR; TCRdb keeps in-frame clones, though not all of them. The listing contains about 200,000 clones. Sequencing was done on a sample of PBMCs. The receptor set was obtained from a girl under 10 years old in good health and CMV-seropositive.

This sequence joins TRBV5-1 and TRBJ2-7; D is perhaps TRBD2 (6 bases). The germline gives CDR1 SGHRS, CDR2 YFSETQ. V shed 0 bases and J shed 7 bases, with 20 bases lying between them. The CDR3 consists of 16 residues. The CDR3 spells CASSLASQGRPGEQYF. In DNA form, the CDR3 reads TGCGCCAGCAGCTTGGCCAGTCAAGGGAGGCCCGGAGAGCAGTACTTC.

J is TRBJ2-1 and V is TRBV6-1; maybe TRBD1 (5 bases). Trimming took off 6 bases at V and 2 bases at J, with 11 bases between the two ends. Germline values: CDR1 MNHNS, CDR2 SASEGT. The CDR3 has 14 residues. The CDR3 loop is CASRPTTAYNEQFF. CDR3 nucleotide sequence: TGTGCCAGCAGACCCACGACAGCCTACAATGAGCAGTTCTTC.

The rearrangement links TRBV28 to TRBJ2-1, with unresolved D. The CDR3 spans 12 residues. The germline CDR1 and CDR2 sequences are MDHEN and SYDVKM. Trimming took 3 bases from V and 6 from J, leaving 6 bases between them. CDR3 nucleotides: TGTGCCAGCAGTTTGTTTCGCAATGAGCAGTTCTTC. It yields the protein CASSLFRNEQFF.